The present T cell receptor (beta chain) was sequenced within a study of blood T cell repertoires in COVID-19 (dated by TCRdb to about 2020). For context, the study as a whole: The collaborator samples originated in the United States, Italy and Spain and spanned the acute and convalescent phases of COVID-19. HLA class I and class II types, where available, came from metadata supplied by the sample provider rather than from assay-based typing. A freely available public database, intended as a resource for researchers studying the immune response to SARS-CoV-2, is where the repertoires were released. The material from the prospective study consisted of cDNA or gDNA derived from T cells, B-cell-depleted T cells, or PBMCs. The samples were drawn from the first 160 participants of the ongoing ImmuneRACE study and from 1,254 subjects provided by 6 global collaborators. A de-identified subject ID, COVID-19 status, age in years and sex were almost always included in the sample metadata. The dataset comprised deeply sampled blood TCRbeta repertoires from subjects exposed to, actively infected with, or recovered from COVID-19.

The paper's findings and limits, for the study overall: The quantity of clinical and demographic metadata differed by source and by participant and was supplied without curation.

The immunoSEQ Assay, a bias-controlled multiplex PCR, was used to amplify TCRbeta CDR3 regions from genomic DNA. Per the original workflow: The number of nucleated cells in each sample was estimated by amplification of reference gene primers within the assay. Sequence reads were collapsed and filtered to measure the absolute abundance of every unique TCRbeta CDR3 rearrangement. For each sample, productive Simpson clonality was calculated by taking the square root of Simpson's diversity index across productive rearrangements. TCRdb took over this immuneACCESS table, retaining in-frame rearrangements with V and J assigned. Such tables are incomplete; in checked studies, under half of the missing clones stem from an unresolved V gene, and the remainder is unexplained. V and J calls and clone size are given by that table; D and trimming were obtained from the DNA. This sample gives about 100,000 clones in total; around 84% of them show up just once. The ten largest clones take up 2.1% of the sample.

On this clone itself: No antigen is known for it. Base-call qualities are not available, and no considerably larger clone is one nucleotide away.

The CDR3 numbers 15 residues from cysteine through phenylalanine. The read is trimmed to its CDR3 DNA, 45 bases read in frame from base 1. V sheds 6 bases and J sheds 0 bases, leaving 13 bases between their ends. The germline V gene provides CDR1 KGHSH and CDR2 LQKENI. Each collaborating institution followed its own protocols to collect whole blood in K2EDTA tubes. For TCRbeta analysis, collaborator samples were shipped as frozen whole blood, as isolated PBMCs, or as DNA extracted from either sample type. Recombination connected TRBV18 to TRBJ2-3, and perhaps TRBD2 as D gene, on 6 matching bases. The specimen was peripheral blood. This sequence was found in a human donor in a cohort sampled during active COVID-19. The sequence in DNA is TGTGCCAGCTCCCTGGACTACTCTAGCACAGATACGCAGTATTTT. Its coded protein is CASSLDYSSTDTQYF.